The 13 T cell receptor beta chains below all came from one sample that was sequenced in a study of cytomegalovirus exposure and HLA in healthy donors. Generated by immunoSEQ multiplex PCR, the TCRdb table keeps only in-frame clones and is missing some. Of approximately 100,000 clones detected, roughly 90% appear once; the ten largest clones hold about 2%. Sequenced input: PBMCs. These receptors all stem from a woman aged 18-35 years in good health and CMV-seropositive.

The V call is TRBV6-5, the J call TRBJ2-1, with 13 positions matching TRBD2. V was clipped by 7 bases and J by 14 bases; unmatched bases: 8. This CDR3 contains 13 residues. Germline V gene data show CDR1 as MNHEY and CDR2 as SVGAGI. CDR3 residues: CASTRLAGGGEFF. Written as DNA, the CDR3 is TGTGCCAGCACTCGACTAGCGGGGGGCGGAGAGTTCTTC.

The rearrangement uses TRBV6-5 and TRBJ2-7; D might be TRBD1 (5 bases). The V and J ends lost 4 bases and 6 bases respectively, with 13 bases between them. CDR3 length: 13 residues. Germline CDR1 MNHEY, CDR2 SVGAGI. In nucleotides, the CDR3 is TGTGCCAGCAGTTCGACAGAGCCTAGCGAGCAGTACTTC. Amino acids: CASSSTEPSEQYF.

V is TRBV2 and J is TRBJ1-2; the match to TRBD1 covers 9 bases. V gave up 2 bases and J gave up 5 bases; unmatched junction bases: 3. The CDR3 totals 14 residues. The germline V gene has CDR1 SNHLY and CDR2 FYNNEI. Here the CDR3 reads CASSETGGEYGYTF. The DNA of the CDR3 is TGTGCCAGCAGTGAAACAGGGGGCGAGTATGGCTACACCTTC.

The chain employs TRBV7-9 and TRBJ1-5; 8 positions agree with TRBD1. The ends lost 3 bases at V and 5 bases at J; junction bases unmatched: 9. The CDR3 is 16 amino acids. CDR1 and CDR2 (germline): SEHNR, FQNEAQ (reference sequence). The CDR3 DNA reads TGTGCCAGCAGCTTCGGTCGGGCAGGGGGCCATCAGCCCCAGCATTTT. Amino acids: CASSFGRAGGHQPQHF.

The rearrangement joins TRBV5-6 to TRBJ1-1; no clear D gene. The V end was cut by 0 bases, the J end by 6 bases, with 6 bases between. Germline V gene lookup returns CDR1 SGHDT and CDR2 YYEEEE. CDR3 length equals 12 residues. For the CDR3, the DNA is TGTGCCAGCAGCTTGGGGGAGGCTGAAGCTTTCTTT. This translates into CASSLGEAEAFF.

J is TRBJ2-2 and V is TRBV5-8, with 7 bases matching TRBD2. CDR3 length equals 18 residues. CDR1 and CDR2 from the germline V gene are SGHTS and YDEGEE. Losses at the gene ends were 4 bases for V and 2 bases for J; bases not matched to a gene: 14. The CDR3 nucleotides are TGTGCCAGCAGCAACCCATCCCGGGACTATAGAAACACCGGGGAGCTGTTTTTT. It translates to CASSNPSRDYRNTGELFF. Using reference TRBV5-8 and TRBJ2-2 for the parts outside the CDR3, the full variable domain is EAGVTQSPTHLIKTRGQQATLRCSPISGHTSVYWYQQALGLGLQFLLWYDEGEERNRGNFPPRFSGRQFPNYSSELNVNALELEDSALYLCASSNPSRDYRNTGELFFGEGSRLTVL.

The genes are TRBV9 and TRBJ2-5; 9 bases agree with TRBD2. Germline V CDR1 and CDR2: SGDLS, YYNGEE. V shed 4 bases and J 1 base; nucleotides not matched to a gene: 5. The CDR3 covers 15 residues. In DNA form, the CDR3 reads TGTGCCAGCAGCTCCCGCGGGGGGGCCCAAGAGACCCAGTACTTC. Translated: CASSSRGGAQETQYF.

This clone appeared a single time. This rearrangement joins TRBV28 to TRBJ2-5; D perhaps matches TRBD2 (5 bases). Trimming shortened V by 3 bases and J by 6 bases, and 11 bases separated the two germline ends. The CDR3 is made up of 13 amino acids. Looked up from germline, CDR1 is MDHEN and CDR2 is SYDVKM. This CDR3 reads CASSLVPGKTQYF. The DNA for the CDR3 is TGTGCCAGCAGTTTGGTCCCCGGGAAGACCCAGTACTTC. The full variable domain, rest sourced from reference TRBV28 and TRBJ2-5, is DVKVTQSSRYLVKRTGEKVFLECVQDMDHENMFWYRQDPGLGLRLIYFSYDVKMKEKGDIPEGYSVSREKKERFSLILESASTNQTSMYLCASSLVPGKTQYFGPGTRLLVL.

In nucleotides, the CDR3 is TGTGCCAGCAGTGAACTTTCAGGGAGGAATCAGCCCCAGCATTTT. Its translation: CASSELSGRNQPQHF. The J gene is TRBJ1-5, the V gene TRBV2, with D tentatively TRBD1 (5 bases). Germline V CDR1 and CDR2: SNHLY, FYNNEI. This CDR3 is built from 15 residues. V lost 2 bases, J lost 4 bases, and 12 bases lay in between.

The V and J genes are TRBV6-5 and TRBJ1-4, with TRBD1 matching 7 bases. The V gene end was trimmed by 5 bases and the J gene end by 6 bases; junction bases not matched to a gene: 3. Germline CDR1 is MNHEY and CDR2 is SVGAGI. This CDR3 contains 13 residues. The CDR3 region is CASSATGDEKLFF. DNA for the CDR3: TGTGCCAGCAGTGCCACAGGGGATGAAAAACTGTTTTTT.

The V and J genes are TRBV6-5 and TRBJ2-1; 11 nucleotides match TRBD2. The V gene's germline CDR1 is MNHEY and CDR2 SVGAGI. With 2 bases clipped from V and 8 bases from J, the junction kept 5 bases outside the gene matches. CDR3 length: 15 residues. The CDR3: CASSYTSGGKDEQFF. The CDR3 region has the DNA TGTGCCAGCAGTTACACTAGCGGGGGTAAGGATGAGCAGTTCTTC.

This rearrangement joins TRBV7-9 to TRBJ1-4, with 8 bases that match TRBD1. With V trimmed by 5 bases and J by 5 bases, 7 bases remained unmatched. Germline V lookup: CDR1 SEHNR, CDR2 FQNEAQ (reference sequence). The length of the CDR3 is 15 residues. The CDR3 loop is CASSQSRGPNEKLFF. The CDR3 DNA is TGTGCCAGCAGCCAAAGCAGGGGGCCAAATGAAAAACTGTTTTTT. The whole variable domain, remainder taken from reference TRBV7-9 and TRBJ1-4, is DTGVSQNPRHKITKRGQNVTFRCDPISEHNRLYWYRQTLGQGPEFLTYFQNEAQLEKSRLLSDRFSAERPKGSFSTLEIQRTEQGDSAMYLCASSQSRGPNEKLFFGSGTQLSVL.

This rearrangement joins TRBV7-9 to TRBJ1-1; 7 bases line up with TRBD1. This CDR3 has 16 amino acids. In germline, CDR1 is SEHNR, CDR2 FQNEAQ (reference sequence). The trim removed 0 bases at V and 0 bases at J, leaving 4 bases unmatched. CDR3 nucleotide sequence: TGTGCCAGCAGCTTAGCGGGACAGAGCATGAACACTGAAGCTTTCTTT. Translation: CASSLAGQSMNTEAFF.